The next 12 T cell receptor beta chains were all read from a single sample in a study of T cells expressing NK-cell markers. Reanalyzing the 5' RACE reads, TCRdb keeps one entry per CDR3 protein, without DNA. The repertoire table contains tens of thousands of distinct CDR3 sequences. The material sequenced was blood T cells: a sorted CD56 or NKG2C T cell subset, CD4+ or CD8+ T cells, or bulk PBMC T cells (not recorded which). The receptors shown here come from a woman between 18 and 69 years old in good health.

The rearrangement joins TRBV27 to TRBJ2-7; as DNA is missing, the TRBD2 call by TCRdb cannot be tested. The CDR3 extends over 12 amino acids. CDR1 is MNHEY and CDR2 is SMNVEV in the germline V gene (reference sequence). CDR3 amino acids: CASSGTSNEQYF.

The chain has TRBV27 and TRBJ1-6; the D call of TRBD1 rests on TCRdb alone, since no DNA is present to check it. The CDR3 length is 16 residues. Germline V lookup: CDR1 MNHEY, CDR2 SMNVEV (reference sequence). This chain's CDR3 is CASSFSSSRGNSPLHF.

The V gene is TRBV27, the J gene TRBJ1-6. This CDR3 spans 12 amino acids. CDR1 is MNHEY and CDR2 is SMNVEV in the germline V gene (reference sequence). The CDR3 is CASSPRDSPLHF.

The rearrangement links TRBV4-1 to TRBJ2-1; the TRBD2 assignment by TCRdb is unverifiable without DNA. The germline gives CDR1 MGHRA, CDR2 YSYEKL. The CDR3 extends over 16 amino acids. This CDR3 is CASSQRYAGAVDEQFF.

The CDR3 sequence is CASSLSGTSGETQYF. The rearrangement uses TRBV7-3 and TRBJ2-5; TCRdb outputs TRBD2, but without DNA this stays unchecked. Germline assignment: CDR1 SGHTA and CDR2 FQGTGA. The length of the CDR3 is 15 residues. The full variable domain, completed using reference TRBV7-3 and TRBJ2-5, is GAGVSQTPSNKVTEKGKYVELRCDPISGHTALYWYRQSLGQGPEFLIYFQGTGAADDSGLPNDRFFAVRPEGSVSTLKIQRTERGDSAVYLCASSLSGTSGETQYFGPGTRLLVL.

CDR3 sequence reads: CASSAGTGGEGYTF. The genes are TRBV9 and TRBJ1-2; TCRdb outputs TRBD1, but without DNA this stays unchecked. The germline V gene encodes CDR1 SGDLS and CDR2 YYNGEE. The CDR3 runs to 14 residues. The full variable domain, in which reference TRBV9 and TRBJ1-2 provide the parts outside the CDR3, is DSGVTQTPKHLITATGQRVTLRCSPRSGDLSVYWYQQSLDQGLQFLIQYYNGEERAKGNILERFSAQQFPDLHSELNLSSLELGDSALYFCASSAGTGGEGYTFGSGTRLTVV.

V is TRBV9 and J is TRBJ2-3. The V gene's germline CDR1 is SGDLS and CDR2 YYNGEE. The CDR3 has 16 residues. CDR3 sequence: CASSAFGDPTTDTQYF. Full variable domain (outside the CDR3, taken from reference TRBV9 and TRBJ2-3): DSGVTQTPKHLITATGQRVTLRCSPRSGDLSVYWYQQSLDQGLQFLIQYYNGEERAKGNILERFSAQQFPDLHSELNLSSLELGDSALYFCASSAFGDPTTDTQYFGPGTRLTVL.

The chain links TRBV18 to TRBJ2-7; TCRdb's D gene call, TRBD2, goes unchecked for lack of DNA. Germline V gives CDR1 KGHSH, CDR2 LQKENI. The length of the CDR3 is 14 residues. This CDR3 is CASSPPGLAYEQYF.

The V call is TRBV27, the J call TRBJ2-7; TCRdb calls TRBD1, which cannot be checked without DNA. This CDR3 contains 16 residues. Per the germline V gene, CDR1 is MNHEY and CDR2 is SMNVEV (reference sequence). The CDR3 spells CASSSRTEGAPYEQYF.

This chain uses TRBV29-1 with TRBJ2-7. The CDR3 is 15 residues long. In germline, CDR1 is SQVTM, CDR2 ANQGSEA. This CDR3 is CSVEDRGRTSYEQYF.

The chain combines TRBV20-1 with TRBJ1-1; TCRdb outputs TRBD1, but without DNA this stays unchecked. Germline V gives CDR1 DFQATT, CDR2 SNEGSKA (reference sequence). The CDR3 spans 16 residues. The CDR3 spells CSAWGGTGEGSTEAFF.

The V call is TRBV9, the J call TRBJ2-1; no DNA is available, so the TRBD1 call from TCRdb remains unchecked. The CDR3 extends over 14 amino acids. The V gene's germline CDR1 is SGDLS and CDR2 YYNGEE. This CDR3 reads CASSARDGGNEQFF. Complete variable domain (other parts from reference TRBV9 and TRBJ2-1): DSGVTQTPKHLITATGQRVTLRCSPRSGDLSVYWYQQSLDQGLQFLIQYYNGEERAKGNILERFSAQQFPDLHSELNLSSLELGDSALYFCASSARDGGNEQFFGPGTRLTVL.